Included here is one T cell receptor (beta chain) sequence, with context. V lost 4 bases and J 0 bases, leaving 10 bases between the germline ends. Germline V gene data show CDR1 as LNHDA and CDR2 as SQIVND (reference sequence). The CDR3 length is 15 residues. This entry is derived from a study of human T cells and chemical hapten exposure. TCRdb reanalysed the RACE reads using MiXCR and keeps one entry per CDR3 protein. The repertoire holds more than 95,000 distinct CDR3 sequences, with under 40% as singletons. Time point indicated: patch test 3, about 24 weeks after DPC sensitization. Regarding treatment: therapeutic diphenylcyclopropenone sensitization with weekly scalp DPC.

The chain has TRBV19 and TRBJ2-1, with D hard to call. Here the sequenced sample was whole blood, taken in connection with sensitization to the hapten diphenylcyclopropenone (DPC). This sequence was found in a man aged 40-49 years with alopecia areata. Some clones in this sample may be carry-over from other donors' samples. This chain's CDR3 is CASSRDTFSYNEQFF. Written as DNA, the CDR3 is TGTGCCAGTAGTAGAGACACCTTCTCCTACAATGAGCAGTTCTTC.